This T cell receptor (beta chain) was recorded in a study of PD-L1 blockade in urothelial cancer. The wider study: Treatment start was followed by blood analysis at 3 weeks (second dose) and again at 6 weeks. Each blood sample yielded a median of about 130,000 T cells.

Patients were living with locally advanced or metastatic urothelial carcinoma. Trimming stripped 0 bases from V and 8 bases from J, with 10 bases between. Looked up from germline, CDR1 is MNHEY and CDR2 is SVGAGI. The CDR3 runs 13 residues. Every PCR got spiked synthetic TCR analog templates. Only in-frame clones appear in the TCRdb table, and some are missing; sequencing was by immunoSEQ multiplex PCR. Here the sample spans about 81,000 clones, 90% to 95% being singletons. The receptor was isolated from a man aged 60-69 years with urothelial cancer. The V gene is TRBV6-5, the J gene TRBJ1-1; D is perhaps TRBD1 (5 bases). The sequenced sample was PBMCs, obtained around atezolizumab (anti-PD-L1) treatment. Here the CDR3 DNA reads TGTGCCAGCAGTTACTCGAGGGGAGGGGAAGCTTTCTTT. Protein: CASSYSRGGEAFF.